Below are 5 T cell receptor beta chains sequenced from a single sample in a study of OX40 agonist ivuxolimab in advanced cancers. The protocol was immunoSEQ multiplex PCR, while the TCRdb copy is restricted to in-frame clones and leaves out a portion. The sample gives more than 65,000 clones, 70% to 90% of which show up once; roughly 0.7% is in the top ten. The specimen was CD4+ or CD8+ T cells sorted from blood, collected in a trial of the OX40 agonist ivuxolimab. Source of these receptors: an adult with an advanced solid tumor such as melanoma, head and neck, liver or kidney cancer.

The CDR3 nucleotides are TGTGCCAGCTCACCACGGGGCAATCAGCCCCAGCATTTT. Translating it yields CASSPRGNQPQHF. This chain joins TRBV18 and TRBJ1-5; no clear D gene. Trimming pared 1 base from V and 2 bases from J, leaving 3 bases between. The CDR3 is 13 residues long. Germline V gene data show CDR1 as KGHSH and CDR2 as LQKENI.

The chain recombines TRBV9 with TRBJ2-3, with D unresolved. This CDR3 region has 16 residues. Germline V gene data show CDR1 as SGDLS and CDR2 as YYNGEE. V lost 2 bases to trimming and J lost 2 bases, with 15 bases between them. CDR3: CASSVAPRVDTDTQYF. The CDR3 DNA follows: TGTGCCAGCAGCGTTGCTCCTCGGGTGGACACAGATACGCAGTATTTT. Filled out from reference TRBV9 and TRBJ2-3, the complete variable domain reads DSGVTQTPKHLITATGQRVTLRCSPRSGDLSVYWYQQSLDQGLQFLIQYYNGEERAKGNILERFSAQQFPDLHSELNLSSLELGDSALYFCASSVAPRVDTDTQYFGPGTRLTVL.

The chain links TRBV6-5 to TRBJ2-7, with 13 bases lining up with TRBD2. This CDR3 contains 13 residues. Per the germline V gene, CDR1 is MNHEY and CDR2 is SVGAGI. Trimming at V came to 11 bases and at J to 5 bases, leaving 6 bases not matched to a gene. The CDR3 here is CASRLAGGDEQYF. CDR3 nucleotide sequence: TGTGCCTCCCGACTAGCGGGGGGTGACGAGCAGTACTTC.

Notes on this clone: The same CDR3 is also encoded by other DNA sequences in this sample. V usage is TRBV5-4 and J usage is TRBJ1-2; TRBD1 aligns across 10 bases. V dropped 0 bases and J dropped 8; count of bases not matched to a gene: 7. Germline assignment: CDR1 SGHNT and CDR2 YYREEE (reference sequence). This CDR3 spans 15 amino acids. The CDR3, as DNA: TGTGCCAGCAGCTTGGCTAGGGACAGGGGAGGCGGCTACACCTTC. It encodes CASSLARDRGGGYTF.

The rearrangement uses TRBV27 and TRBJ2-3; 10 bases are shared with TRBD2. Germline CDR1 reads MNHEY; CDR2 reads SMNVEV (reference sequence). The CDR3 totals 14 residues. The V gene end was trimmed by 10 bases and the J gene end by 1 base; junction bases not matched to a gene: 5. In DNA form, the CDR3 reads TGTGCCACCCAGACTAGCGGGCGCACAGATACGCAGTATTTT. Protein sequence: CATQTSGRTDTQYF.